The rows below give T cell receptor beta chains drawn from one sample of a study of cytomegalovirus exposure and HLA in healthy donors. The table came from immunoSEQ multiplex PCR; TCRdb's copy has only in-frame clones and leaves some out. The data hold tens of thousands of clones, with under 95% observed a single time. Sample: PBMCs. The receptor source for this set is a man aged 25 to 40 in good health and CMV-seronegative. CDR3s include the opening cysteine and the closing phenylalanine or tryptophan. D genes are given only for firm matches. A clone size is listed for some rows: how often the clone was seen (once, few, many), or a class if it is expanded.

>TRBJ1-4|TRBD1|-|TRBV7-2
CASSERTGGREKLFF
TGTGCCAGCAGCGAACGGACAGGAGGACGTGAAAAACTGTTTTTT
>TRBJ2-3|TRBD1|-|TRBV10-3
CAIGGQATDTQYF
TGTGCCATTGGAGGACAGGCTACAGATACGCAGTATTTT
>TRBJ2-2|TRBD2|-|TRBV19
CASENRGGPGELFF
TGTGCCAGTGAGAATCGGGGGGGTCCCGGGGAGCTGTTTTTT
>TRBJ2-1|-|-|TRBV4-2
CASSQLEINSYNEQFF
TGTGCCAGCAGCCAACTAGAGATCAACTCCTACAATGAGCAGTTCTTC
>TRBJ2-1|-|-|TRBV11-2
CASSFKRAQFF
TGTGCCAGCAGCTTTAAGCGGGCCCAGTTCTTC
>TRBJ1-4|-|-|TRBV7-9
CASSNLGAGEKLFF
TGTGCCAGCAGTAACTTGGGCGCGGGTGAAAAACTGTTTTTT
>TRBJ2-7|TRBD1|-|TRBV6-1
CASSEGTAHFEQYF
TGTGCCAGCAGCGAAGGGACAGCTCACTTCGAGCAGTACTTC
>TRBJ2-7|TRBD2|-|TRBV7-8
CASSLASLAGEFYEQYF
TGTGCCAGCAGCTTAGCCAGTCTAGCGGGAGAGTTTTACGAGCAGTACTTC
>TRBJ2-7|TRBD1|-|TRBV4-1
CASSQFTTDRGGEQYF
TGCGCCAGCAGCCAATTCACCACGGACAGGGGAGGCGAGCAGTACTTC
>TRBJ2-5|-|-|TRBV4-2
CASSPGGDMSGGTQYF
TGTGCCAGCAGCCCAGGCGGGGATATGTCAGGAGGGACCCAGTACTTC
>TRBJ2-7|-|few|TRBV2
CARGGNPYEQYF
TGTGCCAGGGGCGGGAACCCCTACGAGCAGTACTTC
>TRBJ1-3|-|-|TRBV7-2
CASSFQGTGGNTIYF
TGTGCCAGCAGCTTTCAGGGTACGGGTGGAAACACCATATATTTT
>TRBJ2-7|TRBD2|-|TRBV27
CASSFLVGLAYEQYF
TGTGCCAGCAGTTTTTTAGTGGGACTAGCCTACGAGCAGTACTTC
>TRBJ2-1|-|-|TRBV5-1
CASNPGGGFQENEQFF
TGCGCCAGCAATCCGGGGGGCGGGTTCCAGGAGAATGAGCAGTTCTTC
>TRBJ2-6|-|-|TRBV18
CASSASDSSGANVLTF
TGTGCCAGCTCAGCGAGTGACAGCTCTGGGGCCAACGTCCTGACTTTC